This T cell receptor beta chain was obtained from a study of cytomegalovirus exposure and HLA in healthy donors. Study-level findings and limits: Other equally common chains were less clonally expanded than HLA-associated TCR beta chains, a later analysis showed. HLA-A and HLA-B allele assignments for most subjects were reportedly predicted accurately using TCR beta sequences. One later analysis reportedly identified an Asian-associated ancestry cluster that showed fewer N-insertions than the 666-donor mean. Trimming of TCR beta V- and J-genes showed a link, identified in a later analysis, to a missense DCLRE1C variant.

For this clone: No antigen is known for it.

The primer mix had 60 Vbeta and 13 Jbeta primers. The method was immunoSEQ multiplex PCR; TCRdb's version includes in-frame clones alone and lacks a portion of them. The sample carries 200,000 to 250,000 clones, around 76% recorded once. Losses at the gene ends were 6 bases for V and 9 bases for J; bases not matched to a gene: 4. Germline V gives CDR1 ENHRY, CDR2 SYGVKD. The CDR3 has 12 amino acids. The chain has TRBV10-3 and TRBJ2-1; the match to TRBD2 covers 8 bases. The sequence was collected from a woman in her thirties or forties in good health and CMV-seropositive. Sequencing input: PBMCs. The CDR3 spells CAIRGAGAEQFF. CDR3 in DNA: TGTGCCATCAGAGGAGCGGGAGCTGAGCAGTTCTTC.